This T cell receptor beta chain came from a study of blood T cells in healthy people across ages. Per sample, extraction of total RNA gave at least 5.5 micrograms in every case. Study-level results: Higher diversity and more naive CD4+ cells were features of long-lived donors, compared to aged donors. Donor CMV status was unknown, possibly confounding expanded clonotype changes.

A second PCR, run for about 7 to 11 cycles, used a sample-barcoded 5' primer plus a J-beta primer mix. Via MiXCR, TCRdb re-called the 5' RACE reads, giving one row per CDR3 protein. The sample records about 670,000 distinct CDR3 sequences, 40% to 65% being singletons. V lost 7 bases, J lost 5 bases, and 6 bases stayed unmatched. CDR1 and CDR2 (germline): SQVTM, ANQGSEA. CDR3 length: 12 residues. Worth noting for this clonotype: What it binds is not known.

The TCR originated in a woman over 75 in good health. Sequencing was done on a sample of blood. The gene calls are TRBV29-1 and TRBJ1-1; 8 nucleotides line up with TRBD1. DNA of the CDR3: TGCAGCGGCCTGACAGGGGTGACTGAAGCTTTCTTT. This encodes CSGLTGVTEAFF.